The rows below give T cell receptor beta chains drawn from one sample of a study of shared clonotypes between healthy human individuals. Sequencing was performed with immunoSEQ multiplex PCR; in TCRdb, only in-frame clones are kept and a portion is missing. The repertoire consists of approximately 2,000,000 clones, with just over 90% occurring once and the leading ten covering roughly 1.7%. The sequenced sample consisted of naive CD8+ T cells from PBMCs. These receptors came from a man between 18 and 29 years old in good health. Some clones in this sample may be carry-over from other donors' samples. Each CDR3 is given with its conserved first and last residue. The order of the fields is D gene, clone size, J gene, CDR3 length, V gene, CDR3 protein, CDR3 DNA. A D gene is named only where the DNA matches it firmly. A row's size may be missing; if present it is once, few, many or a size class.

d_gene: NA
abundance: NA
j_gene: TRBJ2-7
len: 14
v_gene: TRBV27
CDR3aa: CASSLTPTGYEQYF
CDR3nt: TGTGCCAGCAGTTTAACGCCGACAGGCTACGAGCAGTACTTC

d_gene: TRBD2
abundance: NA
j_gene: TRBJ2-1
len: 15
v_gene: TRBV6-4
CDR3aa: CASRILAGGPNEQFF
CDR3nt: TGTGCCAGCAGGATACTAGCGGGAGGGCCCAATGAGCAGTTCTTC

d_gene: NA
abundance: few
j_gene: TRBJ2-1
len: 13
v_gene: TRBV7-9
CDR3aa: CASSSSSYNEQFF
CDR3nt: TGTGCCAGCAGCTCGAGCTCCTACAATGAGCAGTTCTTC

d_gene: NA
abundance: NA
j_gene: TRBJ1-2
len: 14
v_gene: TRBV30
CDR3aa: CAWSPPPGRVGYTF
CDR3nt: TGTGCCTGGAGTCCTCCTCCAGGGAGAGTAGGCTACACCTTC

d_gene: TRBD2
abundance: NA
j_gene: TRBJ2-1
len: 18
v_gene: TRBV7-2
CDR3aa: CASSFPLSGSSSYNEQFF
CDR3nt: TGTGCCAGCAGCTTCCCTCTAAGCGGGAGTAGCTCCTACAATGAGCAGTTCTTC

d_gene: TRBD2
abundance: NA
j_gene: TRBJ2-3
len: 16
v_gene: TRBV9
CDR3aa: CASSGELGGMADTQYF
CDR3nt: TGTGCCAGCAGCGGGGAGCTGGGGGGGATGGCAGATACGCAGTATTTT

d_gene: NA
abundance: NA
j_gene: TRBJ1-5
len: 13
v_gene: TRBV4-1
CDR3aa: CASRGQGNQPQHF
CDR3nt: TGCGCCAGCAGAGGCCAGGGGAATCAGCCCCAGCATTTT

d_gene: NA
abundance: NA
j_gene: TRBJ2-2
len: 15
v_gene: TRBV7-9
CDR3aa: CASSLGSGNTGELFF
CDR3nt: TGTGCCAGCAGCTTAGGTAGCGGGAACACCGGGGAGCTGTTTTTT

d_gene: NA
abundance: NA
j_gene: TRBJ2-7
len: 13
v_gene: TRBV5-8
CDR3aa: CASSRYAAYEQYF
CDR3nt: TGTGCCAGCAGCCGATATGCGGCCTACGAGCAGTACTTC

d_gene: TRBD2
abundance: NA
j_gene: TRBJ2-7
len: 17
v_gene: TRBV4-3
CDR3aa: CASSRGLAGTITVEQYF
CDR3nt: TGCGCCAGCAGCCGGGGACTAGCGGGAACTATTACGGTCGAGCAGTACTTC

d_gene: TRBD2
abundance: once
j_gene: TRBJ2-1
len: 16
v_gene: TRBV19
CDR3aa: CASSDGGGNSYNEQFF
CDR3nt: TGTGCCAGTAGCGACGGCGGGGGAAACTCCTACAATGAGCAGTTCTTC

d_gene: NA
abundance: NA
j_gene: TRBJ1-6
len: 13
v_gene: TRBV7-9
CDR3aa: CASSGPDNSPLHF
CDR3nt: TGTGCCAGCAGTGGGCCAGATAATTCACCCCTCCACTTT

d_gene: TRBD1
abundance: NA
j_gene: TRBJ1-4
len: 14
v_gene: TRBV29-1
CDR3aa: CSVGQGANFEKLFF
CDR3nt: TGCAGCGTTGGACAGGGGGCGAATTTTGAAAAACTGTTTTTT

d_gene: NA
abundance: once
j_gene: TRBJ1-4
len: 13
v_gene: TRBV9
CDR3aa: CASSPSRGEKLFF
CDR3nt: TGTGCCAGCAGCCCGAGTCGGGGGGAAAAACTGTTTTTT

d_gene: NA
abundance: NA
j_gene: TRBJ2-4
len: 14
v_gene: TRBV10-3
CDR3aa: CAISEAREVDIQYF
CDR3nt: TGTGCCATCTCTGAAGCCAGGGAGGTGGACATTCAGTACTTC

d_gene: NA
abundance: NA
j_gene: TRBJ2-7
len: 10
v_gene: TRBV20-1
CDR3aa: CSATNYEQYF
CDR3nt: TGCAGTGCTACAAATTACGAGCAGTACTTC

d_gene: TRBD1
abundance: NA
j_gene: TRBJ2-1
len: 16
v_gene: TRBV15
CDR3aa: CATSRGTGTAYNEQFF
CDR3nt: TGTGCCACCAGCAGAGGAACCGGGACAGCGTACAATGAGCAGTTCTTC

d_gene: NA
abundance: NA
j_gene: TRBJ2-5
len: 14
v_gene: TRBV7-6
CDR3aa: CASSPGRGQETQYF
CDR3nt: TGTGCCAGCAGCCCCGGACGAGGGCAAGAGACCCAGTACTTC

d_gene: TRBD2
abundance: NA
j_gene: TRBJ2-1
len: 17
v_gene: TRBV19
CDR3aa: CASAGLVLSLTHNEQFF
CDR3nt: TGTGCCAGCGCGGGACTAGTACTTTCACTCACCCACAATGAGCAGTTCTTC

d_gene: TRBD2
abundance: once
j_gene: TRBJ2-1
len: 17
v_gene: TRBV2
CDR3aa: CASSEAPWAGADNEQFF
CDR3nt: TGTGCCAGCAGTGAAGCGCCGTGGGCGGGAGCTGACAATGAGCAGTTCTTC

d_gene: NA
abundance: NA
j_gene: TRBJ1-5
len: 15
v_gene: TRBV21-1
CDR3aa: CASSKPVAPNQPQHF
CDR3nt: TGTGCCAGCAGCAAACCCGTAGCTCCCAATCAGCCCCAGCATTTT

d_gene: TRBD2
abundance: NA
j_gene: TRBJ2-1
len: 16
v_gene: TRBV28
CDR3aa: CASSPRLAALYNEQFF
CDR3nt: TGTGCCAGCAGTCCAAGACTAGCGGCGCTCTACAATGAGCAGTTCTTC

d_gene: NA
abundance: NA
j_gene: TRBJ1-2
len: 17
v_gene: TRBV15
CDR3aa: CATTPRHLEGANYGYTF
CDR3nt: TGTGCCACCACCCCTAGGCATCTGGAGGGTGCTAACTATGGCTACACCTTC

d_gene: TRBD2
abundance: NA
j_gene: TRBJ2-1
len: 13
v_gene: TRBV27
CDR3aa: CASSGKLANEQFF
CDR3nt: TGTGCCAGCAGTGGAAAACTAGCGAATGAGCAGTTCTTC

d_gene: TRBD1
abundance: NA
j_gene: TRBJ2-7
len: 14
v_gene: TRBV5-6
CDR3aa: CASSFGQAPYEQYF
CDR3nt: TGTGCCAGCAGCTTCGGACAGGCCCCCTACGAGCAGTACTTC